What follows are 10 T cell receptor beta chains derived from one specimen sequenced in a study of cytomegalovirus exposure and HLA in healthy donors. PCR used 60 Vbeta primers and 13 Jbeta primers. The repertoire was sequenced with immunoSEQ multiplex PCR; TCRdb's copy has only in-frame clones and lacks some. Among about 130,000 clones listed, under 80% were seen once. The sample taken for sequencing was PBMCs. The receptor set was obtained from a young man in good health and CMV-seropositive.

The chain is built from TRBV6-1 and TRBJ2-7; D not resolved. The germline CDR1 and CDR2 sequences are MNHNS and SASEGT. Trimming cost V 2 bases and J 3 bases, with 2 bases left between them. The CDR3 consists of 11 residues. The CDR3, as DNA: TGTGCCAGCAGTGAACTCTACGAGCAGTACTTC. Its protein is CASSELYEQYF.

To note about this clone: One end of the junction fails to match germline, which may point to a read error. The J gene is TRBJ2-7, the V gene TRBV6-4; the D gene is possibly TRBD2 (5 bases). The CDR3 consists of 14 residues. The germline gives CDR1 MRHNA, CDR2 SNTAGT. CDR3 DNA sequence: TGTGCCAGCAGTGACGGATCTAGCTCCTGCGAGCAGTACTTC. Translation: CASSDGSSSCEQYF.

This chain joins TRBV4-1 and TRBJ2-2; TRBD2 might be the D (6 bases). The CDR3 has 18 amino acids. Germline lookup yields CDR1 MGHRA and CDR2 YSYEKL. V lost 3 bases and J 4 bases, leaving 21 bases between the germline ends. The CDR3 DNA sequence: TGCGCCAGCAGCCACCTGCCGGGAGAACGAGTCGCCACCGGGGAGCTGTTTTTT. Protein: CASSHLPGERVATGELFF.

V is TRBV18 and J is TRBJ2-7, with D possibly being TRBD1 (5 bases). The V gene's germline CDR1 is KGHSH and CDR2 LQKENI. The CDR3 consists of 14 residues. Trimming removed 3 bases from V and 6 bases from J, with 15 bases in between. The CDR3 nucleotides read TGTGCCAGCTCACCTCTACCCAGGGTGGGCGAGCAGTACTTC. Its translation is CASSPLPRVGEQYF.

The chain joins TRBV7-2 to TRBJ2-3; D is uncertain. With 4 bases removed from V and 0 bases from J, the gap between germline ends came to 17 bases. From germline, CDR1 is SGHTA and CDR2 FQGNSA. There are 17 residues in the CDR3. The CDR3 sequence: CASSSVVFPTSTDTQYF. For the CDR3, the DNA is TGTGCCAGCAGCTCCGTGGTGTTCCCCACTAGCACAGATACGCAGTATTTT. The full variable domain, in which reference TRBV7-2 and TRBJ2-3 provide the parts outside the CDR3, is GAGVSQSPSNKVTEKGKDVELRCDPISGHTALYWYRQSLGQGLEFLIYFQGNSAPDKSGLPSDRFSAERTGGSVSTLTIQRTQQEDSAVYLCASSSVVFPTSTDTQYFGPGTRLTVL.

The CDR3 reads CASSFSGLDYGYTF. The CDR3 DNA reads TGTGCCAGCAGCTTTTCAGGCCTTGACTATGGCTACACCTTC. This rearrangement joins TRBV5-4 to TRBJ1-2; D is uncertain. The germline V gene has CDR1 SGHNT and CDR2 YYREEE (reference sequence). V was cut by 2 bases and J by 3 bases, with 11 bases left in between. There are 14 residues in the CDR3.

The V call is TRBV27, the J call TRBJ1-6, with 8 bases identical to TRBD1. Germline V gene data show CDR1 as MNHEY and CDR2 as SMNVEV (reference sequence). Losses at the gene ends were 2 bases for V and 9 bases for J; bases not matched to a gene: 3. The CDR3 covers 14 residues. CDR3 region: CASSLQQGGSPLHF. CDR3 DNA: TGTGCCAGCAGTTTACAACAGGGGGGTTCACCCCTCCACTTT.

V usage is TRBV6-1 and J usage is TRBJ1-1, with D unclear. Trimming pared 3 bases from V and 1 base from J, leaving 6 bases between. Germline lookup yields CDR1 MNHNS and CDR2 SASEGT. CDR3 length: 13 amino acids. CDR3 sequence (DNA): TGTGCCAGCAGTGATGTCCGGAACACTGAAGCTTTCTTT. Its protein product is CASSDVRNTEAFF.

V and J are TRBV28 and TRBJ1-2; the match to TRBD1 covers 9 bases. The trim removed 11 bases at V and 5 bases at J, leaving 15 bases unmatched. The CDR3 loop spans 15 amino acids. CDR1 and CDR2 (germline): MDHEN, SYDVKM. The CDR3 spells CASSRGQGFWYGYTF. The CDR3 DNA follows: TGTGCCTCATCGAGGGGACAGGGTTTTTGGTATGGCTACACCTTC.

The V and J genes are TRBV28 and TRBJ1-5, with D unclear. The CDR3 is 11 amino acids. Trimming shortened V by 5 bases and J by 9 bases, and 8 bases separated the two germline ends. Germline V gene data show CDR1 as MDHEN and CDR2 as SYDVKM. Written as DNA, the CDR3 is TGTGCCAGCAGTCCGGCGGGGCCCCAGCATTTT. It codes for CASSPAGPQHF.